Shown below are 9 T cell receptor beta chains from a single sample sequenced in a study of T cells in Graves' hyperthyroidism and ophthalmopathy. Amplified TCR beta CDR3 regions derived from RNA transcripts. The HTBI primer set served for first-round RT-PCR of the TCR CDR3. TCRdb called the multiplex PCR reads again in MiXCR, with one record for every CDR3 protein. This sample has some 340,000 distinct CDR3 sequences, with roughly 15% found just once. The sequencing sample was made of blood. Source of these receptors: a middle-aged woman with Graves' ophthalmopathy.

This clonotype was detected only a few times. J is TRBJ1-6 and V is TRBV5-1, with TRBD1 matching over 7 bases. The germline gives CDR1 SGHRS, CDR2 YFSETQ. The CDR3 is made up of 14 amino acids. Trimming cost V 4 bases and J 5 bases; bases outside gene matches: 3. The CDR3 DNA reads TGCGCCAGCAGCGGGGACAGCAATAATTCACCCCTCCACTTT. Its protein product is CASSGDSNNSPLHF. The whole variable domain, remainder taken from reference TRBV5-1 and TRBJ1-6, is KAGVTQTPRYLIKTRGQQVTLSCSPISGHRSVSWYQQTPGQGLQFLFEYFSETQRNKGNFPGRFSGRQFSNSRSEMNVSTLELGDSALYLCASSGDSNNSPLHFGNGTRLTVT.

Concerning this clonotype itself: One end of the junction does not line up with germline, which may come from a read error. This chain uses TRBV3-1 with TRBJ2-5, with no clear D. Germline assignment: CDR1 LGHDT and CDR2 YNNKEL (reference sequence). CDR3 length: 10 residues. The DNA of the CDR3 is TGTGCCAGCGGAAAAGAGACCCAGCACTTC. It codes for CASGKETQHF.

This chain connects TRBV20-1 to TRBJ2-4; 9 bases agree with TRBD1. Per the germline V gene, CDR1 is DFQATT and CDR2 is SNEGSKA (reference sequence). The CDR3 sequence is 14 residues long. V lost 2 bases to trimming and J lost 7 bases; unmatched junction nucleotides: 6. CDR3 nucleotide sequence: TGCAGTGCTAGACCCGGGACAGGGAAGAACATTCAGTACTTC. Its translation: CSARPGTGKNIQYF.

This clonotype was seen repeatedly, ten times or more. The rearrangement joins TRBV30 to TRBJ2-7; 8 positions match TRBD1. The CDR3 totals 14 residues. V shed 2 bases and J 5 bases; nucleotides not matched to a gene: 8. Germline V CDR1 and CDR2: GTSNPN, SVGIG (reference sequence). Written as DNA, the CDR3 is TGTGCCTGGAGTACCGGACAGGGCGCTAACGAGCAGTACTTC. This codes for CAWSTGQGANEQYF. The full variable domain, completed using reference TRBV30 and TRBJ2-7, is SQTIHQWPATLVQPVGSPLSLECTVEGTSNPNLYWYRQAAGRGLQLLFYSVGIGQISSEVPQNLSASRPQDRQFILSSKKLLLSDSGFYLCAWSTGQGANEQYFGPGTRLTVT.

This clonotype was observed at least ten times. This chain uses TRBV6-2 or TRBV6-3 with TRBJ1-1; TRBD1 is a possible D gene (5 bases). Germline-derived CDR1 and CDR2 are MNHEY and SVGEGT. The CDR3 sequence is 16 residues long. With 5 bases removed from V and 1 base from J, the gap between germline ends came to 17 bases. The CDR3 spells CASSDPQASGNTEAFF. Written as DNA, the CDR3 is TGTGCCAGCAGTGACCCACAGGCCTCGGGGAACACTGAAGCTTTCTTT.

This clonotype has a count of ten or more. The chain has TRBV28 and TRBJ1-2; 8 bases fit TRBD1. V shed 4 bases and J 4 bases; nucleotides not matched to a gene: 8. CDR3 length equals 15 residues. Looked up from germline, CDR1 is MDHEN and CDR2 is SYDVKM. CDR3 DNA sequence: TGTGCCAGCAGTTCCCTAACCCAGGGGGCCTATGGCTACACCTTC. Its protein product is CASSSLTQGAYGYTF.

This clonotype appeared many times. The J gene is TRBJ2-2, the V gene TRBV24-1; 11 bases match TRBD1. This CDR3 is built from 18 residues. Germline trimming cut 4 bases from V and 4 bases from J; bases unmatched to any gene: 10. Germline-derived CDR1 and CDR2 are KGHDR and SFDVKD. CDR3 in amino acids: CATSDPSGQGVRTGELFF. Written as DNA, the CDR3 is TGTGCCACCAGTGACCCTTCGGGACAGGGGGTTCGCACCGGGGAGCTGTTTTTT.

This clonotype turned up a few times. The V call is TRBV5-1, the J call TRBJ1-1; perhaps TRBD1 as D (5 bases). V was pared by 7 bases and J by 3 bases, with 13 bases between. This CDR3 spans 13 amino acids. Germline values: CDR1 SGHRS, CDR2 YFSETQ. The CDR3 DNA reads as TGCGCCAGCGGGGCCTCCCCAGACACTGAAGCTTTCTTT. Translating gives CASGASPDTEAFF.

This clonotype showed up many times. This chain uses TRBV6-1 with TRBJ2-2; tentatively, D is TRBD2 (6 bases). This CDR3 region has 16 residues. The ends were cut back, 0 bases at V and 4 bases at J, with 12 bases in the middle. Germline lookup yields CDR1 MNHNS and CDR2 SASEGT. The CDR3 here is CASSEANWGLTGELFF. CDR3 in DNA: TGTGCCAGCAGTGAAGCGAACTGGGGACTCACCGGGGAGCTGTTTTTT.